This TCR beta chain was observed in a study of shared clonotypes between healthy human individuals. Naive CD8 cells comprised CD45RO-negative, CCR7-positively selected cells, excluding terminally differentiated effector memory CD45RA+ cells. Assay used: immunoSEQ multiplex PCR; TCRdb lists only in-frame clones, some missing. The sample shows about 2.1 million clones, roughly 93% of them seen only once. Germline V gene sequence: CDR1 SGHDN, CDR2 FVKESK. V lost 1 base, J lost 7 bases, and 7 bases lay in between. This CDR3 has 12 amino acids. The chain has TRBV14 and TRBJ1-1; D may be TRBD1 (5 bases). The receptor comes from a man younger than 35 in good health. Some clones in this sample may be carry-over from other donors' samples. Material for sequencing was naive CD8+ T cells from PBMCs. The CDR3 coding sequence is TGTGCCAGCAGCCAAGGGGGGAATGAAGCTTTCTTT. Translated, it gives CASSQGGNEAFF. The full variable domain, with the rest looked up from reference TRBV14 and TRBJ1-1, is EAGVTQFPSHSVIEKGQTVTLRCDPISGHDNLYWYRRVMGKEIKFLLHFVKESKQDESGMPNNRFLAERTGGTYSTLKVQPAELEDSGVYFCASSQGGNEAFFGQGTRLTVV.